These 27 T cell receptor beta chains originate from one sample sequenced in a study of T cells in Graves' hyperthyroidism and ophthalmopathy. TCR beta CDR3 sequences were amplified from RNA transcripts. Primed by the HTBI set, a first-round RT-PCR was run on the TCR CDR3. TCRdb reprocessed the multiplex PCR reads via MiXCR and lists one record per CDR3 protein. The table has about 500,000 distinct CDR3 sequences, roughly 14% seen once. The specimen was blood. The receptors come from a woman aged 18-29 years with Graves' hyperthyroidism.

This clonotype was detected many times. The V gene is TRBV7-3, the J gene TRBJ2-1; D remains unclear. V lost 5 bases and J 1 base, leaving 12 bases between the germline ends. CDR3 length equals 15 residues. CDR1 and CDR2 (germline): SGHTA, FQGTGA. The CDR3 DNA follows: TGTGCCAGCAGCCCTATGCCGGTATCCTACAATGAGCAGTTCTTC. The encoded protein is CASSPMPVSYNEQFF.

This clonotype has at least ten counts. Written as DNA, the CDR3 is TGTGCCTGGAGTCTCATTGGGGGAAGAGGCACAGATACGCAGTATTTT. Amino acid sequence: CAWSLIGGRGTDTQYF. The V gene is TRBV30, the J gene TRBJ2-3; the D gene could be TRBD1 or TRBD2 (5 bases each). V lost 2 bases to trimming and J lost 1 base, with 16 bases between them. There are 16 residues in the CDR3. Per the germline V gene, CDR1 is GTSNPN and CDR2 is SVGIG (reference sequence).

This clonotype occurred many times. The J gene is TRBJ2-5, the V gene TRBV11-3; 9 bases fit TRBD1. The CDR3 consists of 15 residues. The junction had 5 bases not matched to a gene; V was cut back by 2 bases and J by 4 bases. Germline CDR1 and CDR2: SGHNT and YENEEA. As DNA, the CDR3 is TGTGCCAGCAGCTTAAACAGGGGGCACGGAGAGACCCAGTACTTC. Translation: CASSLNRGHGETQYF.

This clonotype was detected many times. The chain has TRBV7-8 and TRBJ2-3, with 9 positions matching TRBD1. CDR3 length: 15 residues. V trimming: 4 bases; J trimming: 4 bases; junction bases outside the gene matches: 6. Germline V gene lookup returns CDR1 SGHVS and CDR2 FQNEAQ. CDR3 DNA: TGTGCCAGCAGCTCTACAGGGGGCGAGGCAGATACGCAGTATTTT. Translating gives CASSSTGGEADTQYF.

This clonotype was counted many times. CDR3 in amino acids: CSVEGQTNYGYTF. CDR3 bases: TGCAGCGTTGAGGGACAGACTAACTATGGCTACACCTTC. This chain uses TRBV29-1 with TRBJ1-2; 7 bases are shared with TRBD1. V lost 3 bases and J lost 0; bases outside the gene matches: 1. This CDR3 has 13 residues. CDR1 is SQVTM, CDR2 ANQGSEA, per germline.

This clonotype was observed at least ten times. This chain joins TRBV12-3 or TRBV12-4 and TRBJ2-7, with 7 nucleotides matching TRBD2. The ends lost 10 bases at V and 0 bases at J; junction bases unmatched: 6. CDR3 size: 13 residues. CDR3 amino acids: CAIGGGGSYEQYF. CDR3 nucleotides: TGTGCCATTGGAGGCGGGGGCTCCTACGAGCAGTACTTC.

This clonotype has just a few counts. The rearrangement uses TRBV19 and TRBJ2-1; no definite D call. The germline V gene has CDR1 LNHDA and CDR2 SQIVND (reference sequence). Trimming left V 4 bases short and J 9 bases short, with 16 bases between. The CDR3 runs 14 residues. The CDR3 region has the DNA TGTGCCAGTAGTAGTAGGACCTCCCTGGGTGAGCAGTTCTTC. Translation: CASSSRTSLGEQFF.

This clonotype was observed many times. The chain has TRBV30 and TRBJ1-1, with D unclear. Germline CDR1 and CDR2: GTSNPN and SVGIG (reference sequence). Trimming took 4 bases from V and 3 from J, leaving 9 bases between them. This CDR3 has 12 amino acids. The CDR3 protein is CAWITYDTEAFF. The CDR3 bases are TGTGCCTGGATAACGTACGACACTGAAGCTTTCTTT.

As for this clonotype: One end of the junction does not line up with germline, which may come from a read error. The chain combines TRBV7-9 with TRBJ1-4; D perhaps matches TRBD1 (5 bases). Germline loops: CDR1 SEHNR, CDR2 FQNEAQ (reference sequence). The CDR3 runs 14 residues. The CDR3 nucleotides are TGTGCCAGCAGCGTAGACAGAGCCGATGAAAAACTGCTTTTT. Amino acids: CASSVDRADEKLLF.

In regard to this clonotype: This may come from a read error, since a much larger clone is one base off. This chain uses TRBV30 with TRBJ2-1, with 10 bases fitting TRBD2. After removal of 0 bases from V and 9 bases from J, the junction contained 8 bases not matched to a gene. The germline V gene has CDR1 GTSNPN and CDR2 SVGIG (reference sequence). The CDR3 is 15 amino acids. The CDR3 nucleotides read TGTGCCTGGAGTGTACTAGCGGGATCGATCGTTGAGCAGTTCTTC. It is translated as CAWSVLAGSIVEQFF.

The chain has TRBV5-1 and TRBJ1-2; D gene ambiguous. The CDR3 is 14 amino acids. V was clipped by 4 bases and J by 6 bases, with 16 bases between them. CDR1 and CDR2 (germline): SGHRS, YFSETQ. The CDR3, as DNA: TGCGCCAGCAGCCTCCGGGCCGGTGCAGATGGCTACACCTTC. It is translated as CASSLRAGADGYTF. The full variable domain, completed using reference TRBV5-1 and TRBJ1-2, is KAGVTQTPRYLIKTRGQQVTLSCSPISGHRSVSWYQQTPGQGLQFLFEYFSETQRNKGNFPGRFSGRQFSNSRSEMNVSTLELGDSALYLCASSLRAGADGYTFGSGTRLTVV.

In regard to this clonotype: As the CDR3 is not closed by the conserved phenylalanine or tryptophan, this likely results from a read error. The genes are TRBV25-1 and TRBJ2-2; D is unresolved. Germline V gene data show CDR1 as MGHDK and CDR2 as SYGVNS. The CDR3 totals 15 residues. V lost 2 bases to trimming and J lost 0 bases, with 7 bases between them. The CDR3 region has the DNA TGTGCCAGCAGTGAAAGGCAGACGAACACCGGGGAGCTGTTTCTT. Amino acid sequence: CASSERQTNTGELFL.

Comments on this clonotype: A much bigger clone sits one base away, suggesting this may be a read error. The rearrangement links TRBV20-1 to TRBJ2-2; a possible D gene is TRBD2 (5 bases). V lost 2 bases to trimming and J lost 5 bases, with 12 bases between them. The CDR3 is 14 amino acids. Germline CDR1 reads DFQATT; CDR2 reads SNEGSKA (reference sequence). The CDR3 spells CSARQRAGTGELFF. CDR3 DNA: TGCAGTGCTAGACAGAGGGCGGGTACCGGGGAGCTGTTTTTT.

This clonotype was counted ten times or more. The V and J genes are TRBV12-3 or TRBV12-4 and TRBJ1-6; D gene unclear. The CDR3 covers 17 residues. Trimming pared 3 bases from V and 0 bases from J, leaving 12 bases between. The CDR3 protein is CASSFGSLGSYNSPLHF. CDR3 nucleotide sequence: TGTGCCAGCAGTTTTGGATCTTTGGGCTCCTATAATTCACCCCTCCACTTT.

This clonotype has ten or more counts. The CDR3: CASSERVVGNQPQHF. The CDR3 bases are TGTGCCAGCAGTGAGCGAGTTGTGGGGAATCAGCCCCAGCATTTT. V gene TRBV2 combines with J gene TRBJ1-5; D remains ambiguous. V was clipped by 3 bases and J by 4 bases, with 13 bases between them. Germline CDR1 reads SNHLY; CDR2 reads FYNNEI. This CDR3 is built from 15 residues.

This clonotype occurred many times. J is TRBJ2-7 and V is TRBV5-1; 7 bases match TRBD1. CDR1 and CDR2 from the germline V gene are SGHRS and YFSETQ. V shed 3 bases and J 3 bases; nucleotides not matched to a gene: 3. The CDR3 extends over 13 amino acids. In DNA, the CDR3 is TGCGCCAGCAGCTCGCCAGGGGGCTACGAGCAGTACTTC. Translation: CASSSPGGYEQYF.

This clonotype was counted many times. The J gene is TRBJ2-1, the V gene TRBV20-1, with TRBD2 matching over 8 bases. CDR1 and CDR2 (germline): DFQATT, SNEGSKA (reference sequence). The CDR3 runs 13 residues. Trimming at V came to 4 bases and at J to 8 bases, leaving 7 bases not matched to a gene. CDR3 in amino acids: CSANAGGSDEQFF. DNA for the CDR3: TGCAGTGCTAATGCGGGAGGCAGCGATGAGCAGTTCTTC.

This clonotype was detected many times. The chain employs TRBV2 and TRBJ1-2; tentative D call: TRBD1 (6 bases). This CDR3 contains 13 residues. V was trimmed by 2 bases and J by 8 bases, leaving 12 bases between them. Per germline, CDR1 SNHLY and CDR2 FYNNEI. The CDR3, as DNA: TGTGCCAGCAGTGAATCAGGGGTAGAAGGCTACACCTTC. Its protein is CASSESGVEGYTF.

This clonotype came up many times. J is TRBJ2-1 and V is TRBV4-1; TRBD1 agrees at 10 bases. The germline V gene encodes CDR1 MGHRA and CDR2 YSYEKL. V shed 1 base, J shed 8 bases, and the junction held 11 bases outside the gene matches. CDR3 size: 17 residues. CDR3 loop: CASSQALRQGARDEQFF. For the CDR3, the DNA is TGCGCCAGCAGCCAAGCATTAAGACAGGGGGCGCGAGATGAGCAGTTCTTC.

The rearrangement links TRBV24-1 to TRBJ2-5; 16 bases agree with TRBD2. Germline trimming cut 12 bases from V and 6 bases from J; bases unmatched to any gene: 27. In germline, CDR1 is KGHDR, CDR2 SFDVKD. This CDR3 has 21 residues. The CDR3 protein is CAPDTHPESPGLAGGPKTQYF. The DNA for the CDR3 is TGTGCCCCCGATACGCATCCCGAGAGTCCGGGACTAGCGGGAGGGCCGAAGACCCAGTACTTC.

On this clonotype itself: At one end, the junction sequence differs from germline, possibly due to a read error. V gene TRBV13 combines with J gene TRBJ2-5, with D unresolved. There are 14 residues in the CDR3. Germline CDR1 is PRHDT and CDR2 is FYEKMQ (reference sequence). For the CDR3, the DNA is TGCGCCAGCAGCCAAGGAATTGGGCAAGAGACCCAGTACTTC. Translation gives CASSQGIGQETQYF.

This clonotype showed up many times. The CDR3 bases are TGCAGTGCTCCGACAGTTTCGGATTTGAGAACCCAGTACTTC. As protein: CSAPTVSDLRTQYF. This chain joins TRBV20-1 and TRBJ2-5, with D perhaps TRBD1 (5 bases). Trimming left V 5 bases short and J 8 bases short, with 21 bases between. Germline V gene lookup returns CDR1 DFQATT and CDR2 SNEGSKA (reference sequence). This CDR3 has 14 amino acids.

This clonotype was seen at least ten times. This chain uses TRBV5-1 with TRBJ2-7; TRBD1 aligns across 9 bases. The CDR3 totals 14 residues. In germline, CDR1 is SGHRS, CDR2 YFSETQ. J was trimmed by 3 bases and V by 0 bases; bases with no gene match: 1. CDR3 bases: TGCGCCAGCAGCTTGGGACAGGGGGGCTACGAGCAGTACTTC. Translating gives CASSLGQGGYEQYF.

The chain carries TRBV12-3 or TRBV12-4 and TRBJ2-3; the match to TRBD2 covers 10 bases. J lost 4 bases, V lost 10 bases, and 8 bases had no gene match. CDR3 size: 14 residues. As DNA, the CDR3 is TGTGCCACCTGTCTAGCGGGAGTACCAGATACGCAGTATTTT. This translates into CATCLAGVPDTQYF.

The V and J genes are TRBV5-1 and TRBJ2-4; TRBD1 matches at 9 bases. The CDR3 length is 17 residues. The germline CDR1 and CDR2 sequences are SGHRS and YFSETQ. V gave up 3 bases and J gave up 6 bases; unmatched junction bases: 13. CDR3 sequence reads: CASSSYTGTGTLNIQYF. CDR3 coding DNA: TGCGCCAGCAGCTCCTACACCGGGACAGGGACCTTAAACATTCAGTACTTC.

The sample holds a few counts of this clonotype. The chain couples TRBV9 to TRBJ2-7, with 7 bases identical to TRBD1. After removal of 3 bases from V and 3 bases from J, the junction contained 12 bases not matched to a gene. This CDR3 is 16 amino acids long. Germline V gives CDR1 SGDLS, CDR2 YYNGEE. CDR3 amino acids: CASSGYRDSLNYEQYF. The CDR3 bases are TGTGCCAGCAGCGGTTACCGGGACAGTCTTAACTACGAGCAGTACTTC.

This clonotype was counted ten times or more. The chain employs TRBV6-6 and TRBJ1-6, with D hard to call. The CDR3 has 13 residues. Trimming left V 2 bases short and J 5 bases short, with 4 bases between. From germline, CDR1 is MNHNY and CDR2 SVGAGI (reference sequence). The CDR3 DNA reads as TGTGCCAGCAGTTACCGAGATAATTCACCCCTCCACTTT. The encoded protein is CASSYRDNSPLHF.